This note documents a single TCR beta chain sequence. These data belong to a study of T-cell reconstitution after alpha-beta-depleted transplantation in children. A library of TCRbeta sequences, prepared with unique molecular identifiers, was generated. One entry per CDR3 protein, called by TCRdb with MiXCR from the PCR reads. The table lists about a million distinct CDR3 sequences, roughly 29% of them singletons. The CDR3 is 16 amino acids. From germline, CDR1 is SGHRS and CDR2 YFSETQ. The ends were cut back, 4 bases at V and 3 bases at J, with 19 bases in the middle. This TCR derives from a boy in the first two years of life who had a stem cell transplant for SCID, so the T cells may come from the graft donor. This specimen was PBMCs, mostly from graft donor cells, taken 360 days after TCRalphabeta/CD19-depleted stem cell transplant. V is TRBV5-1 and J is TRBJ1-1; unclear D gene. CDR3 amino acids: CASSQLLSRGDTEAFF. Here the CDR3 DNA reads TGCGCCAGCAGCCAATTGCTCTCCCGCGGGGACACTGAAGCTTTCTTT.